Given below is one T cell receptor beta chain in context. Its target is unknown. This entry belongs to a study of PD-L1 blockade in urothelial cancer. Across the whole study: Patients took up atezolizumab at some point between 2013 and 2014 at 1,200 mg intravenously every 3 weeks. Typically, measured as a median, blood samples had 141,255 T cells.

V shed 3 bases and J 7 bases; nucleotides not matched to a gene: 4. Germline V CDR1 and CDR2: MNHEY, SMNVEV (reference sequence). CDR3 length equals 15 residues. Findings of the study overall: Below-median pretreatment blood TCR clonality was a predictor of better survival.

Profiled with immunoSEQ multiplex PCR; TCRdb holds only in-frame clones, not every one. This table holds around 30,000 clones, over 75% found once. The TCR comes from a man between 45 and 60 years old with urothelial cancer. Sequencing used PBMCs, obtained around atezolizumab (anti-PD-L1) treatment. The chain combines TRBV27 with TRBJ1-6; 9 bases agree with TRBD1. As DNA, the CDR3 is TGTGCCAGCAGTTTCCTCACAGGGGGCAATTCACCCCTCCACTTT. This encodes CASSFLTGGNSPLHF.